This is a list of T cell receptor beta chains from one sample in a study of blood T cell repertoires in COVID-19. Libraries were prepared by immunoSEQ multiplex PCR; TCRdb keeps only in-frame clonotypes and omits some of them. The sample holds under 250,000 clones; 92% are singletons and the top ten take 0.75% to 1%. Sequenced sample: peripheral blood. These receptors were taken from a man aged 55-75 years with COVID-19, enrolled during active disease. CDR3s include the opening cysteine and the closing phenylalanine or tryptophan. Each record gives: V gene, clone size, D gene, J gene, CDR3 DNA, CDR3 protein. A D gene is named only where the DNA matches it firmly. Rows give clone size only sometimes, using once, few, many, or a class for an expanded clone.

TRBV11-2	-	-	TRBJ1-1	TGTGCCAGCAGCTTAGTAGTGCGGGGGGGCACTGAAGCTTTCTTT	CASSLVVRGGTEAFF
TRBV4-2	-	TRBD1	TRBJ2-7	TGTGCCAGCAGCCATCCCACGGGGACAGGATACGAGCAGTACTTC	CASSHPTGTGYEQYF
TRBV21-1	-	-	TRBJ2-1	TGTGCCAGCAGCAAAGTGGGACTAGCGAGAAACTACAATGAGCAGTTCTTC	CASSKVGLARNYNEQFF
TRBV7-9	-	-	TRBJ2-4	TGTGCCAGCAGCTTAGCGCCAGGCGACCTCCCCAGGGGAAACATTCAGTACTTC	CASSLAPGDLPRGNIQYF
TRBV4-1	few	TRBD2	TRBJ2-7	TGCGCCAGCAGCCAAGATAGGGGCGGGGGGGTCTACGAGCAGTACTTC	CASSQDRGGGVYEQYF
TRBV3-1/TRBV3-2	-	TRBD1	TRBJ1-5	TGTGCCAGCAGCCAAGGTTTGGTCGGGACAGGGTCGGGACAGCCCCAGCATTTT	CASSQGLVGTGSGQPQHF
TRBV9	-	-	TRBJ2-1	TGTGCCAGCAGCGTATCGGTCCAGGGTGGAGATGAGCAGTTCTTC	CASSVSVQGGDEQFF
TRBV18	once	TRBD2	TRBJ2-2	TGTGCCAGCTCACCCGGGCTAGCGGGAACCGGGGAGCTGTTTTTT	CASSPGLAGTGELFF
TRBV7-3	-	TRBD1	TRBJ1-1	TGTGCCAGCAGCTCAGGGACAGGGGCTGAAGCTTTCTTT	CASSSGTGAEAFF
TRBV6-2/TRBV6-3	-	TRBD1	TRBJ1-1	TGTGCCAGCAGTTACACCCTGACAGGGGGCATCACTGAAGCTTTCTTT	CASSYTLTGGITEAFF
TRBV5-4	once	TRBD2	TRBJ2-1	TGTGCCAGCAGCTTGTTCACTAGCGGGAGTGGTGAGCAGTTCTTC	CASSLFTSGSGEQFF
TRBV14	once	-	TRBJ2-7	TGTGCCAGCAGCTTTGCCCATTATCAGACAGGAACCTACGAGCAGTACTTC	CASSFAHYQTGTYEQYF
TRBV5-1	-	-	TRBJ1-3	TGCGCCAGCAGCTTGGGACGGGAAAGAGGAAACACCATATATTTT	CASSLGRERGNTIYF
TRBV11-2	-	TRBD1	TRBJ2-5	TGTGCCAGCAGCTTAGGAGCGACAGGGGGAGGAGAGACCCAGTACTTC	CASSLGATGGGETQYF
TRBV2	few	TRBD1	TRBJ2-3	TGTGCCAGCTCCCGGGACAGGAACACAGATACGCAGTATTTT	CASSRDRNTDTQYF
TRBV27	-	-	TRBJ2-7	TGTGCCAGCAGTTTATCGGTGAGCGTCCGGTACGAGCAGTACTTC	CASSLSVSVRYEQYF
TRBV7-2	-	TRBD1	TRBJ1-2	TGTGCCAGCAGCTTCGCAGGGGGGCGCGGCTACACCTTC	CASSFAGGRGYTF